This record covers a single T cell receptor (beta chain). Its antigen is still unknown. This record belongs to a study of T cell responses to AZD1222 COVID-19 vaccine. Germline CDR1 reads MNHEY; CDR2 reads SMNVEV (reference sequence). Trimming removed 7 bases from V and 0 bases from J; junction bases left unmatched: 12. CDR3 length equals 17 residues. The protocol was immunoSEQ multiplex PCR, while the TCRdb copy is restricted to in-frame clones and leaves out a portion. The sample yields about 100,000 clones, about 92% seen once. Study results and limitations: Distributed over spike, vaccine-associated CD4 TCRs predominated at 160-218 and 743-854. Sampled repertoires all dated from after the peak T cell response.

The receptor comes from an adult in good health. This specimen was peripheral blood, taken on day 0 of AZD1222 vaccination. The chain combines TRBV27 with TRBJ2-1, with 7 positions matching TRBD2. The CDR3 spells CASTSLGAGSSYNEQFF. The CDR3 bases are TGTGCCAGCACCTCCCTCGGAGCGGGGAGCTCCTACAATGAGCAGTTCTTC.